The 26 T cell receptor beta chains below all came from one sample that was sequenced in a study of T cells in women clearing cervical HPV infection (dated by TCRdb to the late 2010s). The library relied on the immunoSEQ multiplex PCR assay. This is the immuneACCESS table as TCRdb keeps it, with only in-frame sequences that have V and J called. A part of the clones is gone; compared with another copy, unresolved V genes explain less than half, and the rest is unexplained. For this sample, the table gives around 38,000 clones. Jointly, the top ten make up 6.5% to 8.5% of the sample. The sequenced material came from blood buffy coat. These receptor sequences come from a woman aged 18 to 75 with a cervical HPV16 infection that either progressed to CIN3+ or cleared (not recorded which).

As concerns this clone: The read terminates 3 residues ahead of where the CDR3 ends, so the germline J gene completes it. The V and J genes are TRBV19 and TRBJ1-1; tentative D call: TRBD1 (6 bases). CDR1 and CDR2 (germline): LNHDA, SQIVND (reference sequence). V lost 6 bases, J lost 2 bases, and 10 bases lay in between. This CDR3 comprises 13 residues. The CDR3 protein is CASREGDNTEAFF. Partial CDR3 DNA: TGTGCCAGTAGAGAGGGGGATAACACTGAA. The full variable domain, in which reference TRBV19 and TRBJ1-1 provide the parts outside the CDR3, is DGGITQSPKYLFRKEGQNVTLSCEQNLNHDAMYWYRQDPGQGLRLIYYSQIVNDFQKGDIAEGYSVSREKKESFPLTVTSAQKNPTAFYLCASREGDNTEAFFGQGTRLTVV.

Comment on this clone: The DNA ends 3 residues before the CDR3 does, and the rest of the CDR3 is filled in from the germline J gene. Other DNA sequences of this sample code for an identical CDR3. The chain links TRBV5-1 to TRBJ2-3, with 10 bases matching TRBD2. Unmatched junction bases numbered 10, after V lost 4 bases and J lost 2 bases. Germline CDR1 and CDR2: SGHRS and YFSETQ. This CDR3 is built from 17 residues. The chain's CDR3 is CASSNTPTSGYTDTQYF. The CDR3 bases that were read are TGCGCCAGCAGCAATACTCCGACTAGCGGGTACACAGATACG.

In the case of this clone: Read coverage stops 3 residues before the CDR3 terminus; the germline J gene supplies the remainder. V gene TRBV7-9 combines with J gene TRBJ1-1, with D hard to call. This CDR3 region has 15 residues. The germline gives CDR1 SEHNR, CDR2 FQNEAQ (reference sequence). The CDR3 DNA, read in part, is TGTGCCAGCAGCTCTTCAGAACCCATTCCCAGAATG. Its translation is CASSSSEPIPRM. The whole CDR3 protein is CASSSSEPIPRMAFF.

As to this clone: The read falls 3 residues short of the CDR3 end, and the missing part is taken from the germline J gene. The chain combines TRBV18 with TRBJ1-4, with TRBD1 identical over 10 bases. With V trimmed by 3 bases and J by 8 bases, 0 bases remained unmatched. The CDR3 length is 13 residues. Germline CDR1 reads KGHSH; CDR2 reads LQKENI. CDR3 bases read: TGTGCCAGCTCACCGGACAGGGGGGAAAAA. It translates to CASSPDRGEK. The whole CDR3 sequence reads CASSPDRGEKLFF.

The CDR3 sequence: CASSDLLRGDNQPQHF. Incomplete CDR3 DNA: TGTGCCAGCAGTGACTTATTGAGAGGGGATAATCAGCCC. The chain recombines TRBV6-2 or TRBV6-3 with TRBJ1-5; the D gene is possibly TRBD1 (5 bases). The read halts 3 residues ahead of the CDR3 end, with the missing end drawn from the germline J gene. Trimming left V 5 bases short and J 4 bases short, with 18 bases between. Germline CDR1 is MNHEY and CDR2 is SVGEGT. The CDR3 runs to 16 residues.

Turning to this clone: Read sequence stops 3 residues before the CDR3 end, and the germline J gene provides the missing end. The chain couples TRBV19 to TRBJ2-1, with TRBD1 identical over 11 bases. V shed 6 bases, J shed 8 bases, and the junction held 6 bases outside the gene matches. From germline, CDR1 is LNHDA and CDR2 SQIVND (reference sequence). The CDR3 consists of 14 residues. Partial CDR3 DNA: TGTGCCAGTAGGCCGGGACAGGGGGTCGATGAG. Protein sequence: CASRPGQGVDE. The complete CDR3 sequence is CASRPGQGVDEQFF.

As concerns this clone: The CDR3 end lies 3 residues beyond the end of the read and is filled in from the germline J gene. This chain links TRBV28 with TRBJ2-3, with D possibly TRBD2 on 5 matching bases. CDR1 and CDR2 from the germline V gene are MDHEN and SYDVKM. Trimming left V 2 bases short and J 6 bases short, with 12 bases between. CDR3 length equals 14 residues. The CDR3 DNA, read in part, is TGTGCCAGCAGTTTAGCGGGTTCTATGGATACG. It is translated as CASSLAGSMDT. Given in full, the CDR3 is CASSLAGSMDTQYF.

Turning to this clone: The observed sequence ends 3 residues before the CDR3 terminus, with the missing tail filled in from the germline J gene. The V call is TRBV5-4, the J call TRBJ1-2; 7 bases are shared with TRBD1. Germline CDR1 and CDR2: SGHNT and YYREEE (reference sequence). The CDR3 extends over 13 amino acids. V was pared by 4 bases and J by 4 bases, with 4 bases of the junction left unmatched. The CDR3 spells CASSPDRSYGYTF. The CDR3 bases that were read are TGTGCCAGCAGCCCGGACAGGAGCTATGGC.

Comment on this clone: The sequence runs out 3 residues before the end of the CDR3; the remainder is reconstructed from the germline J gene. The genes are TRBV6-1 and TRBJ1-2, with D unclear. Germline CDR1 reads MNHNS; CDR2 reads SASEGT. V was shortened by 11 bases and J by 2 bases, with 15 bases between the two germline ends. The CDR3 length is 13 residues. The DNA read from the CDR3 is TGTGCCTGTCGTGAAGTAGTAAACTATGGC. Translating gives CACREVVNYG. The full CDR3 protein reads CACREVVNYGYTF.

Comment on this clone: Sequencing ends 3 residues short of the CDR3 end; the germline J gene provides the rest. The chain carries TRBV19 and TRBJ2-7; D is perhaps TRBD2 (6 bases). V shed 7 bases and J shed 5 bases, with 9 bases lying between them. Looked up from germline, CDR1 is LNHDA and CDR2 is SQIVND (reference sequence). The CDR3 is 11 residues long. The CDR3 spells CASKEGDEQYF. The covered CDR3 bases are TGTGCCAGTAAGGAGGGTGACGAG.

On this clone: The read stops 3 residues short of the end of the CDR3; the missing end is completed from the germline J gene. The chain is built from TRBV10-1 and TRBJ2-2, with TRBD1 as a possible D gene (6 bases). The CDR3 has 15 residues. The V end lost 3 bases, the J end lost 3 bases, and 11 bases lay between the germline ends. CDR1 is WNHNN and CDR2 is SYGVQD in the germline V gene (reference sequence). The CDR3 bases that were read are TGCGCCAGCAGTGATATGACAGGTTACACCGGGGAG. Its protein is CASSDMTGYTGE. The CDR3, in full, reads CASSDMTGYTGELFF.

Worth noting for this clone: The read ends 3 residues shy of where the CDR3 ends; the end is completed using the germline J gene. V and J are TRBV5-4 and TRBJ1-2; D uncertain. The CDR3 has 13 amino acids. CDR1 is SGHNT and CDR2 is YYREEE in the germline V gene (reference sequence). The germline V and J ends were trimmed by 4 bases and 2 bases, with 9 bases remaining between them. The CDR3 spells CASSLRGNYGYTF. The sequenced part of the CDR3 DNA is TGTGCCAGCAGCCTACGCGGGAACTATGGC.

For this clone: The read ends 3 residues early relative to the CDR3; the germline J gene fills the gap. The chain links TRBV7-3 to TRBJ2-6; D may be TRBD2 (5 bases). Germline CDR1 SGHTA, CDR2 FQGTGA. The V and J ends lost 3 bases and 4 bases respectively, with 13 bases between them. The CDR3 consists of 16 residues. CDR3 sequence: CASSFVGESGANVLTF. CDR3 bases read: TGTGCCAGCAGCTTTGTCGGGGAATCGGGGGCCAACGTC.

The DNA read from the CDR3 is TGTGCCAGTAAAGGGGAGATCTATAGCAATCAGCCC. The encoded protein is CASKGEIYSNQP. The whole CDR3 is CASKGEIYSNQPQHF. The genes are TRBV19 and TRBJ1-5; D perhaps matches TRBD1 (5 bases). The missing CDR3 end, 3 residues past where the read stops, is filled in from the germline J gene. CDR3 length: 15 residues. Trimming took off 7 bases at V and 0 bases at J, with 13 bases between the two ends. Per germline, CDR1 LNHDA and CDR2 SQIVND (reference sequence).

In the case of this clone: The read finishes 3 residues shy of the CDR3 end, and the germline J gene is used to complete it. Additional DNA sequences in this sample encode the identical CDR3. The rearrangement joins TRBV5-1 to TRBJ1-5; D gene uncertain. This CDR3 is built from 14 residues. Per the germline V gene, CDR1 is SGHRS and CDR2 is YFSETQ. Trimming took off 0 bases at V and 0 bases at J, with 4 bases between the two ends. CDR3 DNA, as far as it was read: TGCGCCAGCAGCTTGGGTCATAGCAATCAGCCC. Protein: CASSLGHSNQP. The full CDR3 is CASSLGHSNQPQHF.

Worth noting for this clone: The read ends 3 residues early relative to the CDR3; the germline J gene fills the gap. The V call is TRBV7-9, the J call TRBJ1-4; D is perhaps TRBD1 (6 bases). Germline loops: CDR1 SEHNR, CDR2 FQNEAQ (reference sequence). This CDR3 is 15 amino acids long. V gave up 1 base and J gave up 5 bases, with 11 bases separating them. CDR3 DNA, as far as it was read: TGTGCCAGCAGCTTAGACGGACAGCAAAATGAAAAA. Its protein product is CASSLDGQQNEK. The whole CDR3 sequence is CASSLDGQQNEKLFF.

A note on this clone: With the read ending 3 residues before the CDR3 end, the germline J gene is used to fill in that end. The chain links TRBV10-3 to TRBJ2-1, with a tentative D call TRBD1 (6 bases). Looked up from germline, CDR1 is ENHRY and CDR2 is SYGVKD. Trimming took 0 bases from V and 3 from J, leaving 12 bases between them. This CDR3 has 16 amino acids. The CDR3 DNA, read in part, is TGTGCCATCAGTGAGTCGACACAGGGTATCTACAATGAG. Residues: CAISESTQGIYNE. The complete CDR3 protein is CAISESTQGIYNEQFF.

The CDR3 bases that were read are TGTGCCAGCAGCTTAGCGGTACAGGCCTTCTATGGC. Residues: CASSLAVQAFYG. The whole CDR3 protein is CASSLAVQAFYGYTF. The gene calls are TRBV7-2 and TRBJ1-2; TRBD1 is a possible D gene (5 bases). The CDR3 end falls 3 residues outside the read, so it is completed with the germline J gene. This CDR3 comprises 15 residues. V was pared by 0 bases and J by 4 bases, with 12 bases between. CDR1 SGHTA and CDR2 FQGNSA come from the germline V gene. Together with reference TRBV7-2 and TRBJ1-2, the CDR3 gives the full variable domain: GAGVSQSPSNKVTEKGKDVELRCDPISGHTALYWYRQSLGQGLEFLIYFQGNSAPDKSGLPSDRFSAERTGGSVSTLTIQRTQQEDSAVYLCASSLAVQAFYGYTFGSGTRLTVV.

Points on this clone: The sequence runs out 3 residues before the end of the CDR3; the remainder is reconstructed from the germline J gene. The rearrangement uses TRBV18 and TRBJ2-3; D might be TRBD1 (6 bases). There are 17 residues in the CDR3. The V gene's germline CDR1 is KGHSH and CDR2 LQKENI. V was trimmed by 5 bases and J by 0 bases, leaving 18 bases between them. The CDR3 loop reads CASSAGQRYPSTDTQYF. CDR3 bases read: TGTGCCAGCTCAGCAGGACAGCGCTACCCTAGCACAGATACG.

As for this clone: The DNA ends 3 residues before the CDR3 does, and the rest of the CDR3 is filled in from the germline J gene. The V call is TRBV5-1, the J call TRBJ2-5; no clear D gene. Germline values: CDR1 SGHRS, CDR2 YFSETQ. The CDR3 is 14 residues long. V was pared by 4 bases and J by 3 bases, with 13 bases between. The covered CDR3 bases are TGCGCCAGCAGCCGCCCGGGTCTAGAAGAGACC. This sequence encodes CASSRPGLEET. The full CDR3 is CASSRPGLEETQYF.

On this clone: Sequencing ends 3 residues short of the CDR3 end; the germline J gene provides the rest. This chain uses TRBV5-6 with TRBJ1-6; 7 bases are a match to TRBD1. This CDR3 spans 14 amino acids. Per the germline V gene, CDR1 is SGHDT and CDR2 is YYEEEE. J lost 8 bases, V lost 4 bases, and 6 bases had no gene match. The CDR3 reads CASSLNRGDSPLHF. CDR3 bases read: TGTGCCAGCAGCCTGAACAGGGGAGATTCACCC.

As for this clone: The CDR3 goes on 3 residues after the read ends, and that part is filled in from the germline J gene. J is TRBJ2-2 and V is TRBV19; 10 bases agree with TRBD2. The trim removed 11 bases at V and 8 bases at J, leaving 14 bases unmatched. The germline gives CDR1 LNHDA, CDR2 SQIVND (reference sequence). The CDR3 sequence is 15 residues long. The CDR3 bases that were read are TGTGCCTCCAGCCTAACTAGCGGGGTCGCGGGGGAG. Translation gives CASSLTSGVAGE. The whole CDR3 protein is CASSLTSGVAGELFF.

Here the CDR3 reads CSARDGQDTLDGYTF. The part of the CDR3 DNA that was read is TGCAGTGCTAGAGATGGGCAGGACACCCTAGATGGC. The chain has TRBV20-1 and TRBJ1-2; possibly TRBD1 for D (5 bases). The observed sequence ends 3 residues before the CDR3 terminus, with the missing tail filled in from the germline J gene. CDR1 is DFQATT and CDR2 is SNEGSKA in the germline V gene (reference sequence). The CDR3 is 15 residues long. V dropped 0 bases and J dropped 6 bases, with 17 bases sitting between them.

For this clone: The observed sequence ends 3 residues before the CDR3 terminus, with the missing tail filled in from the germline J gene. The chain employs TRBV4-1 and TRBJ2-5; 13 nucleotides agree with TRBD2. The germline V gene encodes CDR1 MGHRA and CDR2 YSYEKL. The CDR3 is made up of 18 amino acids. V gave up 1 base and J gave up 3 bases; unmatched junction bases: 8. The CDR3 sequence: CASSQVTSGGIMEETQYF. The covered CDR3 bases are TGCGCCAGCAGCCAAGTGACTAGCGGGGGGATCATGGAAGAGACC.

Note on this clone: The missing CDR3 end, 3 residues past where the read stops, is filled in from the germline J gene. The chain uses TRBV10-3 and TRBJ1-5; possibly TRBD1 for D (6 bases). The germline gives CDR1 ENHRY, CDR2 SYGVKD. The CDR3 spans 17 residues. Trimming removed 2 bases from V and 6 bases from J, with 20 bases in between. CDR3: CAISEPQSAGGLQPQHF. CDR3 bases read: TGTGCCATCAGTGAGCCCCAATCGGCCGGGGGGCTTCAGCCC.

A remark on this clone: The CDR3 end falls 3 residues outside the read, so it is completed with the germline J gene. The chain recombines TRBV18 with TRBJ1-2; D is unclear. Germline V gene sequence: CDR1 KGHSH, CDR2 LQKENI. Between the trimmed V and J ends, which lost 0 bases and 4 bases, there was a span of 15 bases. This CDR3 is 16 amino acids long. Partial CDR3 DNA: TGTGCCAGCTCACCACCTAACAAACCCGAGGCCTATGGC. The encoded protein is CASSPPNKPEAYG. The entire CDR3 protein is CASSPPNKPEAYGYTF.